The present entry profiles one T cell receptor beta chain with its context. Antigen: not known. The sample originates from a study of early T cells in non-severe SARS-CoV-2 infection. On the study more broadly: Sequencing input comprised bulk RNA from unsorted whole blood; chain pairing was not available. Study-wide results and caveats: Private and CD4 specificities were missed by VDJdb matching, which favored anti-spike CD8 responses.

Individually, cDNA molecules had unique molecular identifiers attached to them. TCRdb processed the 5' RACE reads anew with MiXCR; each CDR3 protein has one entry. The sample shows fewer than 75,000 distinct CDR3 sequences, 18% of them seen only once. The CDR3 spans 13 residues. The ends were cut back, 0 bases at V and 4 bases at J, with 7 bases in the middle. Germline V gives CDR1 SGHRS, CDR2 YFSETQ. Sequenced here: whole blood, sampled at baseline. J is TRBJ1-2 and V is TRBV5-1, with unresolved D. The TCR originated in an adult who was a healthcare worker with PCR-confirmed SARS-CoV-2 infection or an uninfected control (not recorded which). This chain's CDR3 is CASSLDGSYGYTF. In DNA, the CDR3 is TGCGCCAGCAGCTTGGACGGCAGCTATGGCTACACCTTC.